This TCR beta chain appears in the sequencing data of a study of OX40 agonist ivuxolimab in advanced cancers. TCRdb's table, derived via immunoSEQ multiplex PCR, lists solely in-frame clones and lacks some. The sample includes tens of thousands of clones, about 90% of them seen just once. Germline V gene data show CDR1 as SGHDN and CDR2 as FVKESK. The CDR3 runs to 13 residues. Trimming removed 2 bases at V and 2 bases at J, with 7 bases between. Sequencing used CD4+ or CD8+ T cells sorted from blood, obtained in a trial of the OX40 agonist ivuxolimab. The TCR sequence derives from an adult with an advanced solid tumor such as melanoma, head and neck, liver or kidney cancer. The chain employs TRBV14 and TRBJ2-7, with D tentatively TRBD1 (5 bases). The CDR3 is CASSQQGPYEQYF. Here the CDR3 DNA reads TGTGCCAGCAGCCAACAGGGCCCCTACGAGCAGTACTTC.